This TCR beta chain came from a study of cytomegalovirus exposure and HLA in healthy donors. Study-wide results and caveats: In a later analysis, across HLA loci, associated TCR counts were highest for DRB1, lowest for HLA-C.

The PCR used 60 Vbeta and 13 Jbeta primers. Sequencing was performed with immunoSEQ multiplex PCR; in TCRdb, only in-frame clones are kept and a portion is missing. The sample comprises about 130,000 clones, roughly four fifths of which are singletons, and 2% to 2.5% rests with the top ten. Only a few counts were recorded for this clone. Antigen: not known. This CDR3 contains 16 residues. Trimming took 1 base from V and 7 from J, leaving 16 bases between them. Germline values: CDR1 MNHNS, CDR2 SASEGT. The receptor was isolated from a man aged 25 to 45 in good health and CMV-seronegative. The sequencing sample was made of PBMCs. V gene TRBV6-1 combines with J gene TRBJ1-4; D might be TRBD1 (5 bases). CDR3: CASSEVGGAVGEKLFF. The CDR3, as DNA: TGTGCCAGCAGTGAAGTCGGAGGGGCAGTCGGTGAAAAACTGTTTTTT.